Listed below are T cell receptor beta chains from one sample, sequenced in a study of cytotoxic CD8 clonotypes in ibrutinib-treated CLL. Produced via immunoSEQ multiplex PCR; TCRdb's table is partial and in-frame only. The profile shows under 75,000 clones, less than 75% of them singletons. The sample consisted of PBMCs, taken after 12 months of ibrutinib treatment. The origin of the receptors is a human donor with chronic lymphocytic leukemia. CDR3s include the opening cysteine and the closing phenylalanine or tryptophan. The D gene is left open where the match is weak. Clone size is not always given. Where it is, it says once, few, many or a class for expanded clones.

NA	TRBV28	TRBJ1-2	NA	TGTGCCAGCAGTCTAAGACAGATTAACTATGGCTACACCTTC	CASSLRQINYGYTF
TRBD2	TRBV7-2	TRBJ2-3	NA	TGTGCCAGCAGCTTGGGGACTAGCGGTACGCAGTATTTT	CASSLGTSGTQYF
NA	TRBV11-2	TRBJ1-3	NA	TGTGCCAGCAGCTTAGTGGGGGGAACTGGAAACACCATATATTTT	CASSLVGGTGNTIYF
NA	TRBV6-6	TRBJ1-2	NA	TGTGCCAGCACCCAGGGTTTGTTAGGCTACACCTTC	CASTQGLLGYTF
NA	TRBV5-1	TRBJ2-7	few	TGCGCCAGCAGCTTGACCTCCTACGAGCAGTACTTC	CASSLTSYEQYF
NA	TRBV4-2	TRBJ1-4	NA	TGTGCCAGCAGCCAAGGGGGGGCAACTAATGAAAAACTGTTTTTT	CASSQGGATNEKLFF
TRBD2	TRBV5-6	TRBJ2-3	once	TGTGCCAGCAGCTCGGGACTAGCGGGAAGCACAGATACGCAGTATTTT	CASSSGLAGSTDTQYF
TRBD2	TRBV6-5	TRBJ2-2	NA	TGTGCCAGCAGTTACCTAGCGGGAGACACCGGGGAGCTGTTTTTT	CASSYLAGDTGELFF
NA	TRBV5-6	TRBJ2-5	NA	TGTGCCAGCAGCATTTTAGGGCGGGAGACCCAGTACTTC	CASSILGRETQYF
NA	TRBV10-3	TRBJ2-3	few	TGTGCCATCAAGCTCGGCGGGGGCACAGATACGCAGTATTTT	CAIKLGGGTDTQYF
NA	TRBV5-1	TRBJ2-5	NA	TGCGCCAGCAGCTGGGCGCAAGAGACCCAGTACTTC	CASSWAQETQYF
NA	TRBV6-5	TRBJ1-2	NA	TGTGCCAGCGGAAGGGGGGTGCGAGGCTACACCTTC	CASGRGVRGYTF
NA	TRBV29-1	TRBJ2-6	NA	TGCAGCGTTGGGGGTGGAGCCTCTGGGGCCAACGTCCTGACTTTC	CSVGGGASGANVLTF
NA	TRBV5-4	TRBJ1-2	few	TGTGCCAGCAGCATTGGGAGTGAGGGCTACACCTTC	CASSIGSEGYTF
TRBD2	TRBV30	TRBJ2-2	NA	TGTGCCTGGAGTGTACCGGGACTAGCGTTCGGGGAGCTGTTTTTT	CAWSVPGLAFGELFF
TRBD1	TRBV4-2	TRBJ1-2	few	TGTGCCAGCAGCACTCGTCCCGGGACAGGGATCGAGGGCTACACCTTC	CASSTRPGTGIEGYTF
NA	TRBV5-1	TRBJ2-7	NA	TGCGCCAGCAGCTTGGGAACGGTGTCGATGGGATACGAGCAGTACTTC	CASSLGTVSMGYEQYF
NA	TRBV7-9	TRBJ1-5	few	TGTGCCAGCAGCTTACTGGATCAGCCCCAGCATTTT	CASSLLDQPQHF
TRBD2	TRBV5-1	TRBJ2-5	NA	TGCGCCAGCAGCTTGGCTAGGCGACTAGCGGGAGGGTTTGCAGAGACCCAGTACTTC	CASSLARRLAGGFAETQYF
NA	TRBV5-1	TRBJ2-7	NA	TGCGCCAGCAGCTTGATTGCAGGGGTCGGAGACTACGAGCAGTACTTC	CASSLIAGVGDYEQYF
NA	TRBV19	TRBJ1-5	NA	TGTGCCAGTAGTACTCTGGACGGCCGACGACAGCATTTT	CASSTLDGRRQHF
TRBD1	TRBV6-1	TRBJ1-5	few	TGTGCCAGCACTGAACTGGGCAGGGGGTCAGCCCAGCCCCAGCATTTT	CASTELGRGSAQPQHF
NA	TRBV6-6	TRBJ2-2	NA	TGTGCCAGCAGTACCCCGCGGGCTCGAAGCACCGGGGAGCTGTTTTTT	CASSTPRARSTGELFF
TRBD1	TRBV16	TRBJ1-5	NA	TGTGCCAGCAGCCCACAGGGGGCGGGCAATCAGCCCCAGCATTTT	CASSPQGAGNQPQHF
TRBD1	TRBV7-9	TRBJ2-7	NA	TGTGCCAGCAGCGACGAACACCGACAGGGGGGCAACGAGCAGTACTTC	CASSDEHRQGGNEQYF
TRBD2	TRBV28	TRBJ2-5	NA	TGTGCCAGCAGCCCGACTAGCGGGAGAGAGACCCAGTACTTC	CASSPTSGRETQYF
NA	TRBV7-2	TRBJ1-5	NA	TGTGCCAGCAGCTTAGACGGGGCGAGCAATCAGCCCCAGCATTTT	CASSLDGASNQPQHF
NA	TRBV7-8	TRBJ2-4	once	TGTGCCAGCAGCCTAAATTCGGGGGGCTATCGGGACATTCAGTACTTC	CASSLNSGGYRDIQYF
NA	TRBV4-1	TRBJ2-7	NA	TGCGCCAGCAGCCCTCTTGACAGTACCTACGAGCAGTACTTC	CASSPLDSTYEQYF
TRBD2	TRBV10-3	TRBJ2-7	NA	TGTGCCCCGCGTTCTCCGGGGCGGGAGCCCCACGAGCAGTACTTC	CAPRSPGREPHEQYF
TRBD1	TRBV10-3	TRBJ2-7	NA	TGTGCCATCAGAGGCTCCGGGACAGGGGACTACGAGCAGTACTTC	CAIRGSGTGDYEQYF
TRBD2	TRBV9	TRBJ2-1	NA	TGTGCCAGCAGCGTAGACTTTCCGGGACTAGCGCCGAATGAGCAGTTCTTC	CASSVDFPGLAPNEQFF
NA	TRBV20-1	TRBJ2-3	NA	TGCAGTGCCGTCGAACAAGATACGCAGTATTTT	CSAVEQDTQYF
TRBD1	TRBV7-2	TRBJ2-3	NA	TGTGCCAGCAGCTTAGCAGGGGGCAGGGATACGCAGTATTTT	CASSLAGGRDTQYF
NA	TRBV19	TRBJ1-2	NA	TGTGCCAGTAACCCGGACCTTAACTATGGCTACACCTTC	CASNPDLNYGYTF
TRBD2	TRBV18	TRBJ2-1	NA	TGTGCCAGCTCACCGACGGGAGGGTTTTACAATGAGCAGTTCTTC	CASSPTGGFYNEQFF
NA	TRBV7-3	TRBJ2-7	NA	TGTGCCAGCAGCTTGGAAATCGGCTACGAGCAGTACTTC	CASSLEIGYEQYF
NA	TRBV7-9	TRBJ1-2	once	TGTGCCAGCGGTCGGGGGAACTATGGCTACACCTTC	CASGRGNYGYTF
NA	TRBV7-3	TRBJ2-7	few	TGTGCCAGCAGCGCTACAGGGTACTCCGAGCAGTACTTC	CASSATGYSEQYF
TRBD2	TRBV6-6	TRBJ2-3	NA	TGTGCCAGCAGTGCGCCGGGACTAGCGGATACGCAGTATTTT	CASSAPGLADTQYF
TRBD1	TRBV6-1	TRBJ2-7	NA	TGTGCCAGCAGTAAAGGGACAGGGACCTACGAGCAGTACTTC	CASSKGTGTYEQYF
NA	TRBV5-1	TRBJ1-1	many	TGCGCCAGCAGCTTGGAAGTGAACACTGAAGCTTTCTTT	CASSLEVNTEAFF
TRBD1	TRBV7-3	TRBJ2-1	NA	TGTGCCAGCAGCGGGTCGGGACAGGGGACTGAGCAGTTCTTC	CASSGSGQGTEQFF
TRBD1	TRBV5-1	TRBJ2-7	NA	TGCGCCAGCAGCTTAAATGCCGGGACAGGGGTATACGAGCAGTACTTC	CASSLNAGTGVYEQYF
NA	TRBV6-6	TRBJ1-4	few	TGTGCCAGCAGTTACGACAGCTCGGGTGAAAAACTGTTTTTT	CASSYDSSGEKLFF
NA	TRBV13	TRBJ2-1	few	TGTGCCAGCAGTCCGCCGGAGAAGGCGCCCAATGAGCAGTTCTTC	CASSPPEKAPNEQFF
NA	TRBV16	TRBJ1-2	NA	TGTGCCAGCAGCATGGGGTTCAACTATGGCTACACCTTC	CASSMGFNYGYTF
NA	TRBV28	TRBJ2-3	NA	TGTGCCAGCAGTGGAGGCGCAGGTACGCAGTATTTT	CASSGGAGTQYF
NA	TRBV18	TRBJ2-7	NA	TGTGCCAGCTCTCGCGGGAGGACAGGCGGCGAGCAGTACTTC	CASSRGRTGGEQYF
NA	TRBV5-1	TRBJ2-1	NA	TGTGCCAGCAGCGAAGGGACCTACAATGAGCAGTTCTTC	CASSEGTYNEQFF
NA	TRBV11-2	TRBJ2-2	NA	TGTGCCAGCAGCCCGGACGCAACGGGCACCGGGGAGCTGTTTTTT	CASSPDATGTGELFF
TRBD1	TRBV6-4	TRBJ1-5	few	TGTGCCAGCAGGTCGACAGGGGACAATCAGCCCCAGCATTTT	CASRSTGDNQPQHF
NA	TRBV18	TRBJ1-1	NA	TGTGCCAGCTCACCCCTGGCTGTGGGGGCGGCGGGCACTGAAGCTTTCTTT	CASSPLAVGAAGTEAFF
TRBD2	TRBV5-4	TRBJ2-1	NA	TGTGCCAGCAGCTCCCGACTAGCGGGAGGGCTTGGGGATGAGCAGTTCTTC	CASSSRLAGGLGDEQFF